This T cell receptor beta chain comes out of a study of post-analysis software for immune sequencing data. Regarding this clonotype: Its antigen is as yet unknown.

cDNA libraries for TCR beta contained unique molecular identifiers. From approximately 0.95 to 9.8 million T cells, roughly 0.5 million cDNA molecules were obtained. TCRdb redid the calling of the PCR reads with MiXCR, one entry per CDR3 protein. The sample shows fewer than 550,000 distinct CDR3 sequences, around a third of them seen only once. Findings and caveats of the study: Significantly lower normalized Chao1 diversity was seen in multiple sclerosis patients than in controls. Patients carried roughly five TRBV segments more frequently than controls did, and TRBV5-6, TRBV5-1 and TRBV20-1 were among them. Under F measure analysis, samples from one preparation batch co-clustered strongly.

CDR1 and CDR2 (germline): MDHEN, SYDVKM. This CDR3 has 14 residues. J was trimmed by 5 bases and V by 8 bases; bases with no gene match: 9. Sequencing was done on a sample of blood. The clonotype originates from a girl under 18 with multiple sclerosis. J is TRBJ1-5 and V is TRBV28; TRBD1 agrees at 7 bases. CDR3 in amino acids: CASQATGHDQPQHF. CDR3 coding DNA: TGTGCCAGCCAGGCGACAGGGCACGATCAGCCCCAGCATTTT.